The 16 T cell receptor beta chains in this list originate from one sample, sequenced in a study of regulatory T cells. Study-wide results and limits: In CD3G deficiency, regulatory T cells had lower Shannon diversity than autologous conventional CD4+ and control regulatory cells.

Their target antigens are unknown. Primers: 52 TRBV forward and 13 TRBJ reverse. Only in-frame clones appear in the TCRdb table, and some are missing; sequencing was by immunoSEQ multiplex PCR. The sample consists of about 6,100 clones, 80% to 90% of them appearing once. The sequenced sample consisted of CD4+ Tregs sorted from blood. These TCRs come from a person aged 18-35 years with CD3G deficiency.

CDR3 loop: CASSMGVSGSLSSYNEQFF. CDR3 in DNA: TGTGCCAGTAGTATGGGGGTTAGCGGGAGCCTCAGCTCCTACAATGAGCAGTTCTTC. The V and J genes are TRBV19 and TRBJ2-1; 9 positions match TRBD2. Trimming removed 3 bases from V and 0 bases from J; junction bases left unmatched: 12. Germline CDR1 and CDR2: LNHDA and SQIVND (reference sequence). This CDR3 has 19 amino acids. Based on the CDR3 plus reference TRBV19 and TRBJ2-1, the full variable domain is DGGITQSPKYLFRKEGQNVTLSCEQNLNHDAMYWYRQDPGQGLRLIYYSQIVNDFQKGDIAEGYSVSREKKESFPLTVTSAQKNPTAFYLCASSMGVSGSLSSYNEQFFGPGTRLTVL.

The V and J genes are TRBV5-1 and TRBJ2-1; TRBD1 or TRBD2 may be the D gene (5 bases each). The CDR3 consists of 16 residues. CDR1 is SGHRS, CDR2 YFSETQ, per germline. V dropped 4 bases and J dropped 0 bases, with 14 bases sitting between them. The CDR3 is CASSRDLSLSYNEQFF. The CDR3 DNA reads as TGCGCCAGCAGCCGGGACCTATCCCTCTCCTACAATGAGCAGTTCTTC.

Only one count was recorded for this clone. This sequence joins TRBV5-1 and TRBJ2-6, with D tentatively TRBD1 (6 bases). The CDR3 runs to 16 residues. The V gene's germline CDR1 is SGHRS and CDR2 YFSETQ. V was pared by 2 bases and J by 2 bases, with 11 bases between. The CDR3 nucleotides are TGCGCCAGCAGCTTTCTCGAGGGGGCTGGGGCCAACGTCCTGACTTTC. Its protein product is CASSFLEGAGANVLTF.

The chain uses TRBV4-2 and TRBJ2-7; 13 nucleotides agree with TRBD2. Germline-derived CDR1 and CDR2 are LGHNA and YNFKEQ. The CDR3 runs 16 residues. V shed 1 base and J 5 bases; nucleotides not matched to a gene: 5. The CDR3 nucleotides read TGTGCCAGCAGCCAAGCTCCGACTAGCGGGAGGAACGAGCAGTACTTC. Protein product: CASSQAPTSGRNEQYF.

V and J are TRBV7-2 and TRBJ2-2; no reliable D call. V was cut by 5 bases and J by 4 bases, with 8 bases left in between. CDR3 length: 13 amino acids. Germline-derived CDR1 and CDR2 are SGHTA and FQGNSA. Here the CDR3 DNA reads TGTGCCAGCAGCCCCTGGCCCACCGGGGAGCTGTTTTTT. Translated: CASSPWPTGELFF.

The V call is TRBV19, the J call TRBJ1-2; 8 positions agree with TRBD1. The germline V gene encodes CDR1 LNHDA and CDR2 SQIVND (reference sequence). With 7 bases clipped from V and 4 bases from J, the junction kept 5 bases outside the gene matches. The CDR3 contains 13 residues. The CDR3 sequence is CASKRQGSYGYTF. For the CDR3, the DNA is TGTGCCAGTAAACGACAGGGGTCCTATGGCTACACCTTC.

CDR3 protein: CASSLVPSSDTQYF. CDR3 nucleotide sequence: TGTGCCAGCAGCTTAGTTCCCTCTTCCGACACGCAGTATTTT. The chain has TRBV7-9 and TRBJ2-3; D remains unclear. The germline gives CDR1 SEHNR, CDR2 FQNEAQ (reference sequence). The CDR3 runs to 14 residues. Trimming shortened V by 1 base and J by 9 bases, and 14 bases separated the two germline ends.

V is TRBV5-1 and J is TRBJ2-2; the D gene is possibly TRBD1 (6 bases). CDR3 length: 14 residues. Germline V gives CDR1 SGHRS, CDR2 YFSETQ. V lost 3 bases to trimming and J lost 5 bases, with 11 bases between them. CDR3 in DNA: TGCGCCAGCAGCTCAGGACAGCAAACCGGGGAGCTGTTTTTT. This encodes CASSSGQQTGELFF. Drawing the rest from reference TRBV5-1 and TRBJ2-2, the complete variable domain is KAGVTQTPRYLIKTRGQQVTLSCSPISGHRSVSWYQQTPGQGLQFLFEYFSETQRNKGNFPGRFSGRQFSNSRSEMNVSTLELGDSALYLCASSSGQQTGELFFGEGSRLTVL.

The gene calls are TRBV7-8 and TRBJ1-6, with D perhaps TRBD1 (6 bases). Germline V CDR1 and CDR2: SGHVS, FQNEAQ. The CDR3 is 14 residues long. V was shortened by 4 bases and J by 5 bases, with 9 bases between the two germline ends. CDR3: CASSSGQHNSPLHF. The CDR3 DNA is TGTGCCAGCAGCTCGGGACAACATAATTCACCCCTCCACTTT.

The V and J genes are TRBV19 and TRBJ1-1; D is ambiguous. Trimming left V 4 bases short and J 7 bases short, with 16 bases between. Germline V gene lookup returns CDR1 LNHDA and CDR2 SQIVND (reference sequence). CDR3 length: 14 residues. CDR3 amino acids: CASSKSGDGYEAFF. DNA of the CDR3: TGTGCCAGTAGTAAGTCAGGAGACGGATATGAAGCTTTCTTT.

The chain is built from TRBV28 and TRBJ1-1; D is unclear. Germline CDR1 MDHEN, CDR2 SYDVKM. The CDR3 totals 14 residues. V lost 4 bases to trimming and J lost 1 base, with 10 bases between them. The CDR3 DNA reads TGTGCCAGCAGTTCGGACCCCCGGAACACTGAAGCTTTCTTT. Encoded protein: CASSSDPRNTEAFF.

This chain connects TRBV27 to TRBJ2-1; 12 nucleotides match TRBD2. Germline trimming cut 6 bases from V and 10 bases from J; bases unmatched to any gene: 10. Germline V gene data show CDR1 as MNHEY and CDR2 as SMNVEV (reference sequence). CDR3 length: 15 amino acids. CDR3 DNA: TGTGCCAGCAGAAGGACTAGCGGGGCAATAGGGGAGCAGTTCTTC. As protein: CASRRTSGAIGEQFF.

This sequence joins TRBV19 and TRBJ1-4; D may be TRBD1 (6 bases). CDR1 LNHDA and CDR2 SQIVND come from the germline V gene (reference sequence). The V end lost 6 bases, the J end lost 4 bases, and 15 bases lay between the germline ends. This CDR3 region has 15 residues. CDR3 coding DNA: TGTGCCAGTAGCCCCCGGGGGGCCTATAATGAAAAACTGTTTTTT. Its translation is CASSPRGAYNEKLFF.

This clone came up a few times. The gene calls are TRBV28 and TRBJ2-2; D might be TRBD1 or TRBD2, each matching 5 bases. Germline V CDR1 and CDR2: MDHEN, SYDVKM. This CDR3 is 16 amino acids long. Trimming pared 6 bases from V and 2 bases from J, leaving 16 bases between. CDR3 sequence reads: CASRRRDLLNTGELFF. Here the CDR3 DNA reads TGTGCCAGCAGACGCCGGGACCTATTAAACACCGGGGAGCTGTTTTTT.

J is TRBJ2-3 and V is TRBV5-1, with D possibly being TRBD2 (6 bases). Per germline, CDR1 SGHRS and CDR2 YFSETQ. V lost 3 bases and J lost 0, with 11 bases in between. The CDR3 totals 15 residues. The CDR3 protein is CASSWGLPSTDTQYF. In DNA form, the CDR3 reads TGCGCCAGCAGCTGGGGACTCCCTAGCACAGATACGCAGTATTTT.

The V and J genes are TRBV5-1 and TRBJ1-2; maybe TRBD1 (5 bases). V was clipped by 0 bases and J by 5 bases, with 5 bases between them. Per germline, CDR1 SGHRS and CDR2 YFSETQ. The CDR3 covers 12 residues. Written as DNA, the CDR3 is TGCGCCAGCAGCTTGGGACAGTATGGCTACACCTTC. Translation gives CASSLGQYGYTF.